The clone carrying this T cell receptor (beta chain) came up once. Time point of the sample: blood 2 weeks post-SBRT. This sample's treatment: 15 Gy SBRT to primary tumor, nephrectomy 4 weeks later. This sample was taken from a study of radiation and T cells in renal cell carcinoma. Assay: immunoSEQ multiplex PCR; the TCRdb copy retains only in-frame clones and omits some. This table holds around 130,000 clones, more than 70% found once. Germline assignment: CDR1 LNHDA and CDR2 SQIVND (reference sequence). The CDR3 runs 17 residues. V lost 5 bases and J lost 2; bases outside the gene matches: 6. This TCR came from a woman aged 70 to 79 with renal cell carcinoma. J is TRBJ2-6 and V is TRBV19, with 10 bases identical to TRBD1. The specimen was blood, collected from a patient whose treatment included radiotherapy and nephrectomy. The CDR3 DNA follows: TGTGCCAGTAGTGACGGACAGGGGGTAGCTGGGGCCAACGTCCTGACTTTC. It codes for CASSDGQGVAGANVLTF.